The TCR beta chain under discussion was sequenced for a study of T cell repertoires in cytomegalovirus infection. Study as a whole: Public TCR beta signature analysis indicated the presence of both CMV infection and matching HLA type. Broader study findings: HLA-C-restricted CMV-specific TCR beta clonotypes were dominant in the ex vivo response.

Via MiXCR, TCRdb re-called the reads, giving one row per CDR3 protein. Of more than 250,000 distinct CDR3 sequences listed, about an eighth were seen once; the top ten hold around 8.8%. This clonotype has only a few counts. Its antigen is unknown. The sequence was collected from a human donor in good health (CMV status not recorded). Some clones in this sample may be carry-over from other donors' samples. The sequenced material came from PBMCs.

Written as DNA, the CDR3 is TGTGCCAGCAGCTTATCAGTCCGGGGGACGGAGACCTACGAGCAGTACTTC. This translates into CASSLSVRGTETYEQYF. The chain couples TRBV5-4 to TRBJ2-7, with a possible D match to TRBD2 (6 bases). V lost 2 bases and J 2 bases, leaving 20 bases between the germline ends. The germline V gene encodes CDR1 SGHNT and CDR2 YYREEE (reference sequence). This CDR3 has 17 amino acids.